This T cell receptor (beta chain) was profiled in a study of blood T cell repertoires in COVID-19. In the study overall: The analysed material was cDNA or gDNA that came from T cells, B-cell-depleted T cells, or PBMCs.

Per the germline V gene, CDR1 is MGHRA and CDR2 is YSYEKL. J gave up 2 bases and V 2 bases, and 7 bases lay outside the gene matches. The CDR3 is 16 amino acids. Sequenced by immunoSEQ multiplex PCR; TCRdb stores in-frame clones only, minus some. The profile covers tens of thousands of clones, with about 86% appearing a single time and 24% taken by the ten largest. The source is a human donor with acute or convalescent COVID-19. The donor label of this sample is uncertain. The sample consisted of peripheral blood. The chain employs TRBV4-1 and TRBJ2-5; the match to TRBD1 covers 8 bases. The CDR3 nucleotides read TGCGCCAGCAGCCAAATTGGACAGGGCCAACAAGAGACCCAGTACTTC. Amino acids: CASSQIGQGQQETQYF.